This is a list of T cell receptor beta chains from one sample in a study of human T cells and chemical hapten exposure. TCRdb reprocessed the RACE reads via MiXCR and lists one record per CDR3 protein. Among 75,000 to 90,000 distinct CDR3 sequences, about 9.4% were seen once, and the ten largest hold about 5%. Sequences were derived from whole blood, sampled in connection with sensitization to the hapten diphenylcyclopropenone (DPC). The source is a woman in her forties or fifties with alopecia areata. Some clones in this sample may be carry-over from other donors' samples. The CDR3 runs from the conserved cysteine through the conserved F or W. The D gene is left open where the match is weak. Only part of the rows carry a size: once, few, many, or a class if the clone is expanded.

many,TRBJ2-5,NA,TRBV6-1,CASSEAEETQYF,TGTGCCAGCAGTGAAGCGGAGGAGACCCAGTACTTC
NA,TRBJ1-3,NA,TRBV9,CASSVEGFQDTIYF,TGTGCCAGCAGCGTAGAAGGGTTTCAGGACACCATATATTTT
NA,TRBJ2-2,NA,TRBV21-1,CASSLKSGQGAGELFF,TGTGCCAGCAGCTTAAAGAGCGGACAGGGGGCCGGGGAGCTGTTTTTT
many,TRBJ2-3,TRBD2,TRBV20-1,CSASIAGGTDTQYF,TGCAGTGCTAGTATAGCGGGAGGCACAGATACGCAGTATTTT
NA,TRBJ1-5,TRBD1,TRBV18,CANSPNPGQGEPQHF,TGTGCCAACTCACCGAACCCCGGACAGGGAGAACCCCAGCATTTT
many,TRBJ2-1,TRBD1,TRBV5-8,CASSSAGRGPRGQFF,TGTGCCAGCAGCTCGGCTGGCAGGGGGCCTAGGGGGCAGTTCTTC
many,TRBJ2-1,TRBD2,TRBV29-1,CSVELAGRGEQFF,TGCAGCGTTGAACTAGCGGGAAGGGGTGAGCAGTTCTTC
NA,TRBJ2-7,TRBD1,TRBV27,CASSYRDRSYEQYF,TGTGCCAGCAGTTACCGGGACAGGAGCTACGAGCAGTACTTC
many,TRBJ2-1,NA,TRBV29-1,CSVLWSSYNEQFF,TGCAGCGTCCTATGGAGCTCCTACAATGAGCAGTTCTTC
few,TRBJ1-3,TRBD1,TRBV6-5,CASSYGGGSSGNTIYF,TGTGCCAGCAGTTACGGAGGGGGCTCATCTGGAAACACCATATATTTT
NA,TRBJ2-2,TRBD2,TRBV15,CATSLAGGWTGELFF,TGTGCCACCAGCCTGGCGGGAGGGTGGACCGGGGAGCTGTTTTTT
NA,TRBJ2-3,TRBD2,TRBV19,CASSDLSGRAGDTQYF,TGTGCCAGTAGTGACCTTAGCGGGAGGGCGGGAGATACGCAGTATTTT